Detailed here is one T cell receptor (beta chain). The germline V gene encodes CDR1 LGHDT and CDR2 YNNKEL (reference sequence). Between the trimmed V and J ends, which lost 0 bases and 4 bases, there was a span of 10 bases. This CDR3 is built from 15 residues. Enrolled during active infection, Seattle patients were then followed longitudinally. These data come from a study of blood T cell repertoires in COVID-19. The wider study: The analysed material was cDNA or gDNA that came from T cells, B-cell-depleted T cells, or PBMCs.

Assay: immunoSEQ multiplex PCR; the TCRdb copy retains only in-frame clones and omits some. The repertoire holds fewer than 350,000 clones, with approximately 88% as singletons. This TCR was sampled from a woman aged 25 to 45 with COVID-19, enrolled during active disease. V usage is TRBV3-1 (or the pseudogene TRBV3-2) and J usage is TRBJ1-5, with D uncertain. Sequenced input: peripheral blood. CDR3 sequence: CASSQDYGGNQPQHF. In nucleotides, the CDR3 is TGTGCCAGCAGCCAAGACTATGGAGGAAATCAGCCCCAGCATTTT.